These 2 T cell receptor beta chains were all obtained from the same sample, sequenced in a study of human T cells and chemical hapten exposure. Indicated time point: healthy volunteer bleed at 2 weeks. Unseparated into fractions, whole blood served as the source from which total RNA was extracted. TCRdb recomputed calls from the RACE reads with MiXCR, one row per CDR3 protein. The profile shows roughly 120,000 distinct CDR3 sequences, about 9.4% of them singletons. Source material: whole blood. The receptors were gathered from a male donor in good health. Some clones in this sample may be carry-over from other donors' samples.

The sample holds a few counts of this clonotype. The chain joins TRBV2 to TRBJ2-3; 8 bases fit TRBD1. This CDR3 comprises 15 residues. The germline V gene encodes CDR1 SNHLY and CDR2 FYNNEI. With 6 bases clipped from V and 4 bases from J, the junction kept 9 bases outside the gene matches. CDR3 sequence (DNA): TGTGCCAGCAGACCTCGACAGGGGAGACCAGATACGCAGTATTTT. Translating gives CASRPRQGRPDTQYF.

This clonotype has more than one count but fewer than ten. A junction end diverges from the germline sequence, so it may reflect a read error. The CDR3 nucleotides read TGTGTCAGCAGCCTGGACCGGGGAGGACAGCCCCAGCATTTT. Its protein is CVSSLDRGGQPQHF. The chain carries TRBV5-5 and TRBJ1-5; D is uncertain. Germline V gene data show CDR1 as SGHKS and CDR2 as YYEKEE (reference sequence). The CDR3 spans 14 residues.